A single sample is the source of the 2 T cell receptor beta chains below, sequenced in a study of regulatory T cells in long-lasting Graves disease. CDR3-region Arm-PCR and iRepertoire HTBI primers produced the TCR beta libraries. One entry per CDR3 protein, called by TCRdb with MiXCR from the multiplex PCR reads. The table shows about 290,000 distinct CDR3 sequences, with 22% occurring only once. The time point is: persistent/refractory GD, antithyroid drugs over 5 years with positive TRAb. PBMC RNA served as the TCR library source. The sequencing used peripheral blood mononuclear cells (PBMCs), collected when the disease was refractory, from a patient treated with antithyroid drugs. These receptors all come from a female donor with Graves disease.

V usage is TRBV29-1 and J usage is TRBJ2-7; D is perhaps TRBD1 or TRBD2 (5 bases each). V lost 5 bases to trimming and J lost 3 bases, with 17 bases between them. The CDR3 loop spans 14 amino acids. CDR1 and CDR2 from the germline V gene are SQVTM and ANQGSEA. CDR3 in amino acids: CSVQTSGALYEQYF. The CDR3 DNA sequence: TGCAGCGTTCAAACATCCGGGGCCCTCTACGAGCAGTACTTC.

The rearrangement joins TRBV11-2 to TRBJ2-1, with 8 nucleotides matching TRBD2. Per the germline V gene, CDR1 is SGHAT and CDR2 is FQNNGV. V trimming: 5 bases; J trimming: 5 bases; junction bases outside the gene matches: 2. CDR3 length: 13 residues. The chain's CDR3 is CASSPGGNNEQFF. CDR3 in DNA: TGTGCCAGCAGCCCGGGAGGGAACAATGAGCAGTTCTTC.